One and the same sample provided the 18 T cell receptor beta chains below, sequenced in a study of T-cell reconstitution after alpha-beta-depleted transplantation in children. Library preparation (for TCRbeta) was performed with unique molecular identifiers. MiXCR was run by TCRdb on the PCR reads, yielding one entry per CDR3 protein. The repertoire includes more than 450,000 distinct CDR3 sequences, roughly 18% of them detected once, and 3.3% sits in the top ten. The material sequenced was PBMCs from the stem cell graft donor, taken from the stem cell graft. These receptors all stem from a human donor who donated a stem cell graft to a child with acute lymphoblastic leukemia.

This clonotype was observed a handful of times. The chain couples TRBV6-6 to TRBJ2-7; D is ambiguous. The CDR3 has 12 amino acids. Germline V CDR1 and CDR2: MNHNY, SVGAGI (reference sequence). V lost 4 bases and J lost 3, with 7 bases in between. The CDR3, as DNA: TGTGCCAGCAGTTCTGGGAACTACGAGCAGTACTTC. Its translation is CASSSGNYEQYF.

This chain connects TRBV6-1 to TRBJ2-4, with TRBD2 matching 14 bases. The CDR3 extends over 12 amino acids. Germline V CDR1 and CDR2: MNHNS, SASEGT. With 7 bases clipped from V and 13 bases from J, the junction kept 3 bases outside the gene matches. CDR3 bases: TGTGCCAGCACCGGGACTAGCGGGAGACAGTACTTC. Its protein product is CASTGTSGRQYF.

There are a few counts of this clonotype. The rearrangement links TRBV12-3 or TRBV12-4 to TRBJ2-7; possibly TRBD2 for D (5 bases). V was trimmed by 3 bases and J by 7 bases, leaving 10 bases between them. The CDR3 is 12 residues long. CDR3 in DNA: TGTGCCAGCAGTTTCTCCCCGGGGGAGCAGTACTTC. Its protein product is CASSFSPGEQYF.

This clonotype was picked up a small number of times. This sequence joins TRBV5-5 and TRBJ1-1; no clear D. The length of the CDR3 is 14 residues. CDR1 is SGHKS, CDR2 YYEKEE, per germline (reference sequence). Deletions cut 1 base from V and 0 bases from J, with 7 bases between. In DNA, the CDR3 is TGTGCCAGCAGCTTGAACGTCATGAACACTGAAGCTTTCTTT. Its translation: CASSLNVMNTEAFF.

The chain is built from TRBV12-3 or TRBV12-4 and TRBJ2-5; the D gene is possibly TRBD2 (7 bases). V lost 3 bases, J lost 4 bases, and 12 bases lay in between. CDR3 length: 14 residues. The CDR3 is CASSLGGLGETQYF. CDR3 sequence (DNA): TGTGCCAGCAGTTTGGGGGGGCTCGGAGAGACCCAGTACTTC.

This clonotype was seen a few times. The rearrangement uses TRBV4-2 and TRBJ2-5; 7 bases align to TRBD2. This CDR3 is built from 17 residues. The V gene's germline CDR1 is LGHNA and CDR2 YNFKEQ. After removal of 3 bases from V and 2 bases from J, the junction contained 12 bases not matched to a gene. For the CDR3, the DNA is TGTGCCAGCAGCCATGTGGGAGGGGAGAGGGGTCAAGAGACCCAGTACTTC. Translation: CASSHVGGERGQETQYF.

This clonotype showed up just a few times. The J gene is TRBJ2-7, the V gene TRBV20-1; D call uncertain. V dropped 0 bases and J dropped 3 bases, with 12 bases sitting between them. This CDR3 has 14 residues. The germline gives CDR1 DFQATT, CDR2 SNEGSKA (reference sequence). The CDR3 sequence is CSARDLKGDYEQYF. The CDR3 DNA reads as TGCAGTGCTAGAGATCTCAAGGGTGACTACGAGCAGTACTTC.

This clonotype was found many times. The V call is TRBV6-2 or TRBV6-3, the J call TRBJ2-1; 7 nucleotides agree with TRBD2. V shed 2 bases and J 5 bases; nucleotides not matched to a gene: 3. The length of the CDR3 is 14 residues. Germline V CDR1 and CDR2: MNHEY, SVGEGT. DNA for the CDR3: TGTGCCAGCAGTTACACGCTAGCGGACAATGAGCAGTTCTTC. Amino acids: CASSYTLADNEQFF.

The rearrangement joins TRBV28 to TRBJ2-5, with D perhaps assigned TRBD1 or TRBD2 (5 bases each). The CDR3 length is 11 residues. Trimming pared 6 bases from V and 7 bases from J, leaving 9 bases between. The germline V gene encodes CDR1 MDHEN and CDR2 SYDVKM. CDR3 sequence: CASSPGPTQYF. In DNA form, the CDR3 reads TGTGCCAGCAGCCCGGGGCCGACCCAGTACTTC.

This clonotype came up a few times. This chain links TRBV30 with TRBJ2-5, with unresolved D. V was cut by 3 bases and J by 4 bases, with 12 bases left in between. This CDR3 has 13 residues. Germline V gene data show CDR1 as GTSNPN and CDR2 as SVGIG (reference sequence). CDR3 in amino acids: CAWRDNSPETQYF. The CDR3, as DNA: TGTGCCTGGAGGGATAATTCTCCAGAGACCCAGTACTTC. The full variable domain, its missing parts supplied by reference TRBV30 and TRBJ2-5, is SQTIHQWPATLVQPVGSPLSLECTVEGTSNPNLYWYRQAAGRGLQLLFYSVGIGQISSEVPQNLSASRPQDRQFILSSKKLLLSDSGFYLCAWRDNSPETQYFGPGTRLLVL.

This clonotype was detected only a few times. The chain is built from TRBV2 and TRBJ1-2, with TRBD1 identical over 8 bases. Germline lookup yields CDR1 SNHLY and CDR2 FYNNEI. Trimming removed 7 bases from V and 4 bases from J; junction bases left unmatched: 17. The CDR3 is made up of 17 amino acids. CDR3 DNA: TGTGCCAGCACTTCTAGGGGGCCAGGGGGCGTTGGCTATGGCTACACCTTC. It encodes CASTSRGPGGVGYGYTF.

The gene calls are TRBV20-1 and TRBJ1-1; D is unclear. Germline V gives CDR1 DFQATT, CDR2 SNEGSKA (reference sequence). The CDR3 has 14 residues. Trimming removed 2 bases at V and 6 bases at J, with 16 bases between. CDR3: CSARPPAGPPEAFF. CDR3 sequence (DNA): TGCAGTGCTAGACCTCCGGCCGGGCCACCTGAAGCTTTCTTT.

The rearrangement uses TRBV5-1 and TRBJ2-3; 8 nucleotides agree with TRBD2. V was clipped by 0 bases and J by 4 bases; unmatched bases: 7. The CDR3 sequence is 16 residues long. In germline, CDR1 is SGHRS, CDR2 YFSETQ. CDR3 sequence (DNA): TGCGCCAGCAGCTTGGCCGGGGGGGTTTCGGCAGATACGCAGTATTTT. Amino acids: CASSLAGGVSADTQYF. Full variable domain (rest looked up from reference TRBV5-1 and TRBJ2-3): KAGVTQTPRYLIKTRGQQVTLSCSPISGHRSVSWYQQTPGQGLQFLFEYFSETQRNKGNFPGRFSGRQFSNSRSEMNVSTLELGDSALYLCASSLAGGVSADTQYFGPGTRLTVL.

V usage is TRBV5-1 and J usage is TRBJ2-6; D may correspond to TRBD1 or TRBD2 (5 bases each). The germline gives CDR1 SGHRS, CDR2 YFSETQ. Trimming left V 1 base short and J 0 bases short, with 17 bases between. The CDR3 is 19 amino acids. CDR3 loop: CASSLWSRAGSSGANVLTF. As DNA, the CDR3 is TGCGCCAGCAGCTTGTGGTCCCGGGCAGGGAGCTCTGGGGCCAACGTCCTGACTTTC.

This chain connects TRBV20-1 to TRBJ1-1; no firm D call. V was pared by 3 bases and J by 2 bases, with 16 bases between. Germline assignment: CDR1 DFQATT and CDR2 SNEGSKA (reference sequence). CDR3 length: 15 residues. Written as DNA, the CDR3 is TGCAGTGCTAGGGGGTGGACTGGGATTAACACTGAAGCTTTCTTT. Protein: CSARGWTGINTEAFF.

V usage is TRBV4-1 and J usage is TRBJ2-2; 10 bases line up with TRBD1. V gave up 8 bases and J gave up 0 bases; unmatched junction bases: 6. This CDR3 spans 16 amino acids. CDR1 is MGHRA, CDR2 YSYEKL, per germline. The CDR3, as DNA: TGCGCCAGCCGATCGGACAGGGGGGCGAACACCGGGGAGCTGTTTTTT. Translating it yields CASRSDRGANTGELFF.

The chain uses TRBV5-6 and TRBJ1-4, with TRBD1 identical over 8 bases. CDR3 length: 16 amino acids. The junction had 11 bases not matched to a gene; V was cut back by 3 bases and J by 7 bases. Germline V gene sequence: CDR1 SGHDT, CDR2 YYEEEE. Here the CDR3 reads CASSSIRGRISEKLFF. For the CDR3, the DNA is TGTGCCAGCAGCTCAATCAGGGGGCGTATAAGTGAAAAACTGTTTTTT.

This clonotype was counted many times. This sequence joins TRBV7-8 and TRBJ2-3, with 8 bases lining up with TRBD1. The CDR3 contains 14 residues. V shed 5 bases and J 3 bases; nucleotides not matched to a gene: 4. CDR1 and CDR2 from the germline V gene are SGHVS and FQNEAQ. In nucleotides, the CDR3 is TGTGCCAGCAGCCCGGACAGGGTAACAGATACGCAGTATTTT. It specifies CASSPDRVTDTQYF.